One and the same sample provided the 8 T cell receptor beta chains below, sequenced in a study of T cell responses to AZD1222 COVID-19 vaccine. The data were produced by immunoSEQ multiplex PCR, yet TCRdb's version contains in-frame clones alone and is incomplete. The sample yields about 150,000 clones, around 87% seen once. Sequencing used peripheral blood, obtained 28 days after the second AZD1222 dose. These receptor sequences come from an adult who received the AZD1222 COVID-19 vaccine.

This rearrangement joins TRBV9 to TRBJ2-2; D perhaps matches TRBD1 (5 bases). Germline V CDR1 and CDR2: SGDLS, YYNGEE. The CDR3 runs to 16 residues. V lost 4 bases to trimming and J lost 3 bases, with 16 bases between them. CDR3 amino acids: CASSQSDRGYTGELFF. The CDR3 DNA reads TGTGCCAGCAGCCAAAGTGACAGAGGTTACACCGGGGAGCTGTTTTTT.

V is TRBV6-2 or TRBV6-3 and J is TRBJ2-2; 8 bases align to TRBD2. Trimming took 5 bases from V and 4 from J; bases not matched to a gene: 12. The germline V gene has CDR1 MNHEY and CDR2 SVGEGT. CDR3 length: 17 residues. The DNA for the CDR3 is TGTGCCAGCAGTACCCACGGCGGGGGGCGCGGCACCGGGGAGCTGTTTTTT. This encodes CASSTHGGGRGTGELFF.

This rearrangement joins TRBV19 to TRBJ1-2; no definite D call. This CDR3 is built from 11 residues. The germline V and J ends were trimmed by 5 bases and 8 bases, with 9 bases remaining between them. Germline V gene sequence: CDR1 LNHDA, CDR2 SQIVND (reference sequence). CDR3 in DNA: TGTGCCAGTAGTCAACTCTCGGGCTACACCTTC. Translating it yields CASSQLSGYTF.

This chain joins TRBV5-6 and TRBJ1-6; maybe TRBD1 (5 bases). This CDR3 region has 18 residues. V shed 5 bases and J shed 2 bases, with 20 bases lying between them. CDR1 SGHDT and CDR2 YYEEEE come from the germline V gene. The CDR3 region is CASSSRRRTGAYNSPLHF. The CDR3 coding sequence is TGTGCCAGCAGTTCCCGTCGCCGGACGGGGGCCTATAATTCACCCCTCCACTTT.

The chain carries TRBV2 and TRBJ2-1; either TRBD1 or TRBD2 may fit D (5 bases each). The ends were cut back, 6 bases at V and 9 bases at J, with 15 bases in the middle. Germline CDR1 and CDR2: SNHLY and FYNNEI. This CDR3 spans 13 amino acids. CDR3 residues: CASSATTRGEQFF. Here the CDR3 DNA reads TGTGCCAGCAGCGCGACTACAAGGGGTGAGCAGTTCTTC. Based on the CDR3 plus reference TRBV2 and TRBJ2-1, the full variable domain is EPEVTQTPSHQVTQMGQEVILRCVPISNHLYFYWYRQILGQKVEFLVSFYNNEISEKSEIFDDQFSVERPDGSNFTLKIRSTKLEDSAMYFCASSATTRGEQFFGPGTRLTVL.

The chain has TRBV5-4 and TRBJ2-1; unclear D gene. Germline lookup yields CDR1 SGHNT and CDR2 YYREEE (reference sequence). V was cut by 0 bases and J by 7 bases, with 14 bases left in between. This CDR3 has 15 amino acids. DNA for the CDR3: TGTGCCAGCAGCTTGGAAGGACCCAAAGGAAATGAGCAGTTCTTC. It translates to CASSLEGPKGNEQFF.

The rearrangement links TRBV18 to TRBJ2-5; 8 nucleotides match TRBD2. This CDR3 is 15 amino acids long. Germline CDR1 is KGHSH and CDR2 is LQKENI. J was trimmed by 5 bases and V by 0 bases; bases with no gene match: 5. The CDR3 nucleotides read TGTGCCAGCTCACCACCATTAGCGGGACTGGAGACCCAGTACTTC. Protein sequence: CASSPPLAGLETQYF.

This chain links TRBV28 with TRBJ1-1, with D uncertain. Germline CDR1 reads MDHEN; CDR2 reads SYDVKM. Trimming shortened V by 3 bases and J by 1 base, and 6 bases separated the two germline ends. This CDR3 spans 13 amino acids. This chain's CDR3 is CASSLSGNTEAFF. The CDR3 coding sequence is TGTGCCAGCAGTTTGAGTGGGAACACTGAAGCTTTCTTT.